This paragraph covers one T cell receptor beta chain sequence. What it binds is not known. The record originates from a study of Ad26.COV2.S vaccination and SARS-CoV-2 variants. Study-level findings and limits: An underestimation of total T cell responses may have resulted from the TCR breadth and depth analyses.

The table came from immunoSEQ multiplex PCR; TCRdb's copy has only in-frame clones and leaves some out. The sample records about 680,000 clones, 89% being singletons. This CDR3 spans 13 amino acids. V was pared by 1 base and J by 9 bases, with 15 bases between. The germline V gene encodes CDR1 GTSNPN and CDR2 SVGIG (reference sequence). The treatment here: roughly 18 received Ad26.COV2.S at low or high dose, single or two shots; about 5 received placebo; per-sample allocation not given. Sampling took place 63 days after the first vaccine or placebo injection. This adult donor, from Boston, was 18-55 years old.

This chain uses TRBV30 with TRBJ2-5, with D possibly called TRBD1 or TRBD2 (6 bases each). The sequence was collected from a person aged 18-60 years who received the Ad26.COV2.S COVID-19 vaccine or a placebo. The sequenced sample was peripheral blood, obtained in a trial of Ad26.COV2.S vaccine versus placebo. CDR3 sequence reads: CAWSDRAWGAQYF. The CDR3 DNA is TGTGCCTGGAGTGACAGGGCTTGGGGGGCCCAGTACTTC. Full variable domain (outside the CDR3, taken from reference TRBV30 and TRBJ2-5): SQTIHQWPATLVQPVGSPLSLECTVEGTSNPNLYWYRQAAGRGLQLLFYSVGIGQISSEVPQNLSASRPQDRQFILSSKKLLLSDSGFYLCAWSDRAWGAQYFGPGTRLLVL.